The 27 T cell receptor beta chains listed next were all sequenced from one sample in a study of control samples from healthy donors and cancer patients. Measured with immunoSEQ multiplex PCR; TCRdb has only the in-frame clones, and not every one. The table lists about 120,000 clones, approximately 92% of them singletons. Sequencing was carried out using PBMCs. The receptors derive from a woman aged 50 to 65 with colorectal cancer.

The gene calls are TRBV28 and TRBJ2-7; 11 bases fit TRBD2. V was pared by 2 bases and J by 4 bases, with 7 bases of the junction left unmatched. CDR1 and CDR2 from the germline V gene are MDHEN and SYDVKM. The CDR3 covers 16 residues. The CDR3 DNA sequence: TGTGCCAGCAGTTTAAGGTTAGCGGGAGGGCTGTACGAGCAGTACTTC. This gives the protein CASSLRLAGGLYEQYF.

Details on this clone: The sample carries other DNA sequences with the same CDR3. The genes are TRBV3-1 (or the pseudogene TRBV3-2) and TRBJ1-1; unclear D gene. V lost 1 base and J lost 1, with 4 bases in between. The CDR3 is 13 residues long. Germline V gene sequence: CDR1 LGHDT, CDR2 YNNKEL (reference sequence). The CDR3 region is CASSQVGNTEAFF. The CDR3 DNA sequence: TGTGCCAGCAGCCAAGTTGGGAACACTGAAGCTTTCTTT.

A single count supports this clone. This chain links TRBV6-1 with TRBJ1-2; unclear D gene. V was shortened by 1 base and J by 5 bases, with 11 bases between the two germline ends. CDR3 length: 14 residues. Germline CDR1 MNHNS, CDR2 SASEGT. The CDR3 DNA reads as TGTGCCAGCAGTGAAGACTCACTCCGGTATGGCTACACCTTC. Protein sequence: CASSEDSLRYGYTF.

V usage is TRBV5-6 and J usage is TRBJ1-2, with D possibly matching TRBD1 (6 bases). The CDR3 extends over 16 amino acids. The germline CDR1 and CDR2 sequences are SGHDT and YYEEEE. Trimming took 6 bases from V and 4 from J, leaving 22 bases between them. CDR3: CASTERGGARSYGYTF. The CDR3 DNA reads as TGTGCCAGCACCGAACGGGGGGGGGCCCGGAGCTATGGCTACACCTTC. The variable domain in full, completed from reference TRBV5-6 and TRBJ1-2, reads DAGVTQSPTHLIKTRGQQVTLRCSPKSGHDTVSWYQQALGQGPQFIFQYYEEEERQRGNFPDRFSGHQFPNYSSELNVNALLLGDSALYLCASTERGGARSYGYTFGSGTRLTVV.

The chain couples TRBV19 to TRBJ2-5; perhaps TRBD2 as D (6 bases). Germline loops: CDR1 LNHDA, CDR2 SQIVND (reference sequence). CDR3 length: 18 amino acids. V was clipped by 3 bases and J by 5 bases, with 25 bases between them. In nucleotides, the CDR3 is TGTGCCAGTAGTATGTTGGAGGGACGGGCCAGGGCCGGCGAGACCCAGTACTTC. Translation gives CASSMLEGRARAGETQYF.

The CDR3 sequence is CASSPRTSIGEQYF. The CDR3 DNA follows: TGTGCCAGCAGCCCACGAACTAGTATCGGCGAGCAGTACTTC. This chain connects TRBV3-1 (or the pseudogene TRBV3-2) to TRBJ2-7, with D possibly being TRBD2 (5 bases). This CDR3 has 14 residues. CDR1 LGHDT and CDR2 YNNKEL come from the germline V gene (reference sequence). V was pared by 4 bases and J by 6 bases, with 16 bases between.

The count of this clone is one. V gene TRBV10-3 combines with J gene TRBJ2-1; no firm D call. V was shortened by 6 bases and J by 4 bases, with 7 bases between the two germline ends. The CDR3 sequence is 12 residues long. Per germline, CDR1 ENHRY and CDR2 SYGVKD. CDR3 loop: CAISDGYNEQFF. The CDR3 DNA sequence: TGTGCCATCAGCGACGGATACAATGAGCAGTTCTTC.

The CDR3 DNA reads TGCGCCAGCAGCCAAGGGGGGACTAACTATGGCTACACCTTC. Translation: CASSQGGTNYGYTF. The gene calls are TRBV4-1 and TRBJ1-2; D may be TRBD1 (5 bases). Trimming took off 1 base at V and 0 bases at J, with 6 bases between the two ends. The germline V gene has CDR1 MGHRA and CDR2 YSYEKL. This CDR3 has 14 amino acids.

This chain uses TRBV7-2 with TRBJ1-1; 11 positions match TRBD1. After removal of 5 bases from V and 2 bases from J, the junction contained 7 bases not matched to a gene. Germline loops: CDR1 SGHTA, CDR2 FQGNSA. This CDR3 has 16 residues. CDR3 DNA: TGTGCCAGCAGCCCCTGGACAGGGGGCCTTAACACTGAAGCTTTCTTT. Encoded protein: CASSPWTGGLNTEAFF.

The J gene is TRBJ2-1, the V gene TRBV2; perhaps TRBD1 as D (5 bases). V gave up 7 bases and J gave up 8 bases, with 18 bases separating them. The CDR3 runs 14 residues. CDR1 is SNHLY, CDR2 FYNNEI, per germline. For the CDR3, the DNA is TGTGCCAGCAAAGGACACCACAATGGTCATGAGCAGTTCTTC. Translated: CASKGHHNGHEQFF.

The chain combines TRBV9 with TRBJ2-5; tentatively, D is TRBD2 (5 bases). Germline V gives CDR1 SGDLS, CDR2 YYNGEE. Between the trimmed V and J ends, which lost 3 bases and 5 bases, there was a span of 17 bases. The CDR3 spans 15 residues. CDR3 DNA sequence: TGTGCCAGCAGCGGGCGTGGGGAGCCCGGTGAGACCCAGTACTTC. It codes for CASSGRGEPGETQYF.

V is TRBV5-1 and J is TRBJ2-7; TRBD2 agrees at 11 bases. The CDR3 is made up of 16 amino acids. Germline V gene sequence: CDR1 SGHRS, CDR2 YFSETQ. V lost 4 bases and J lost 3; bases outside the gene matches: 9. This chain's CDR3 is CASSAHTGTSGYEQYF. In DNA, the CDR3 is TGCGCCAGCAGCGCCCACACCGGGACTAGCGGCTACGAGCAGTACTTC.

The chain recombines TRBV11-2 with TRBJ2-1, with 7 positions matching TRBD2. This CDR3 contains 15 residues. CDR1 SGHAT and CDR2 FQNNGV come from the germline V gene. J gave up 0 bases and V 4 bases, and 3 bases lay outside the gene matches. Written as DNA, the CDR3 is TGTGCCAGCAGCTCTTCTAGCGGCTCCTACAATGAGCAGTTCTTC. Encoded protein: CASSSSSGSYNEQFF.

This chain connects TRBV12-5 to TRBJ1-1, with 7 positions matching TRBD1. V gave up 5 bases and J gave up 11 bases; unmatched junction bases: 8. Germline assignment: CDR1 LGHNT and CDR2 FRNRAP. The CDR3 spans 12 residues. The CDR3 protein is CASGQQGGSAFF. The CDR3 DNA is TGTGCTAGTGGTCAGCAGGGGGGTTCGGCTTTCTTT.

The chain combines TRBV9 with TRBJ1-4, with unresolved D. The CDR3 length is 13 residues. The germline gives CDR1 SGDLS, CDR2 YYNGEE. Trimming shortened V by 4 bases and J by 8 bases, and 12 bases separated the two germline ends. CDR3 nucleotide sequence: TGTGCCAGCAGCCGCCCCGAGTCCGAAAAACTGTTTTTT. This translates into CASSRPESEKLFF.

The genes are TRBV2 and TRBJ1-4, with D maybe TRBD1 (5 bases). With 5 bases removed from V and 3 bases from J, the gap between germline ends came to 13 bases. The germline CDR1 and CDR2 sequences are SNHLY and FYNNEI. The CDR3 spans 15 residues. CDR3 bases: TGTGCCAGCAGTCTACTGGGGCTGGCTAATGAAAAACTGTTTTTT. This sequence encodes CASSLLGLANEKLFF.

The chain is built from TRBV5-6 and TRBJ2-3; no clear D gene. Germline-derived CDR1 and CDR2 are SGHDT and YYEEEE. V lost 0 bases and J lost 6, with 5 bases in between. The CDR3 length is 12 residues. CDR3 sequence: CASSLGADTQYF. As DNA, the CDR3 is TGTGCCAGCAGCTTGGGTGCGGATACGCAGTATTTT.

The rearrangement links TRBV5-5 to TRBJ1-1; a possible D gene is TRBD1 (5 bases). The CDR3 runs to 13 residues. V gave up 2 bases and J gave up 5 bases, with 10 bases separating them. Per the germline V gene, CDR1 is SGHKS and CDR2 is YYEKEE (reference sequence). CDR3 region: CASSLLGRTEAFF. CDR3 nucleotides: TGTGCCAGCAGCTTACTGGGACGGACTGAAGCTTTCTTT.

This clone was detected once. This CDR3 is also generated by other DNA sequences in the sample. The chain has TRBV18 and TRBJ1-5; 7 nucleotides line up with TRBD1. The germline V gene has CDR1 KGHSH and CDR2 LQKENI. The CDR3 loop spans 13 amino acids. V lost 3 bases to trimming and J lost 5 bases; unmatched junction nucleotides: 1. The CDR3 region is CASSPDRDQPQHF. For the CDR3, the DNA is TGTGCCAGCTCACCCGACAGGGATCAGCCCCAGCATTTT.

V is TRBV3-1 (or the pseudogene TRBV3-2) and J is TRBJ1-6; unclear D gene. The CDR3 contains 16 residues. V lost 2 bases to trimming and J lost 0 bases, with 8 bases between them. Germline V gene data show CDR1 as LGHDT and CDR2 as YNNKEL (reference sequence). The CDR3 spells CASSQSSTSYNSPLHF. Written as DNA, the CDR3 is TGTGCCAGCAGCCAAAGTTCGACCTCCTATAATTCACCCCTCCACTTT.

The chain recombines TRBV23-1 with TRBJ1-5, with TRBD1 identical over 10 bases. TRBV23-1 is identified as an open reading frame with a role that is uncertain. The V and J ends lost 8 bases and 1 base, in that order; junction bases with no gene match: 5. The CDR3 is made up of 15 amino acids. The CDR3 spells CASPDRGLSNQPQHF. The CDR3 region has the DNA TGCGCCAGCCCAGACAGGGGGCTAAGCAATCAGCCCCAGCATTTT.

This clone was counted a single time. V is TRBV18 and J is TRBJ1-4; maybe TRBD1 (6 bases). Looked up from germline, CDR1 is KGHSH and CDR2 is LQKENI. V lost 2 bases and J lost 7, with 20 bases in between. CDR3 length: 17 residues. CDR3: CASSPWTAAGDAEKLFF. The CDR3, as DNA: TGTGCCAGCTCACCATGGACAGCGGCGGGGGACGCTGAAAAACTGTTTTTT.

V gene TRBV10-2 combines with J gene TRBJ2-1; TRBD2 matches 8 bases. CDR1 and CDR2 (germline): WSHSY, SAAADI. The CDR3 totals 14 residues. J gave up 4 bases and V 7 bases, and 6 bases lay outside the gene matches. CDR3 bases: TGCGCCAGCACTCCAGCGGGAGATTACAATGAGCAGTTCTTC. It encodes CASTPAGDYNEQFF.

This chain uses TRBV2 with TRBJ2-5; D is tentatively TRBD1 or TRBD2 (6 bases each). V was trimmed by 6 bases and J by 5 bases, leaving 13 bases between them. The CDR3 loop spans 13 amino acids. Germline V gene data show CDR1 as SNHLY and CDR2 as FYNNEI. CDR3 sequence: CASRTGAGETQYF. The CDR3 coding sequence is TGTGCCAGCAGGACGGGGGCGGGGGAGACCCAGTACTTC. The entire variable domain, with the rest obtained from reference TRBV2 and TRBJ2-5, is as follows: EPEVTQTPSHQVTQMGQEVILRCVPISNHLYFYWYRQILGQKVEFLVSFYNNEISEKSEIFDDQFSVERPDGSNFTLKIRSTKLEDSAMYFCASRTGAGETQYFGPGTRLLVL.

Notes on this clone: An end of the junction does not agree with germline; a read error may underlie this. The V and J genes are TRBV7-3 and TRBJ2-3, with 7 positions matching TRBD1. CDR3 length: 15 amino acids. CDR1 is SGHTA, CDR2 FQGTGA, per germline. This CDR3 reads CASSVTGQSTDTQYF. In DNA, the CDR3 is TGTGCCAGCAGCGTAACGGGACAGAGCACAGATACGCAGTATTTT.

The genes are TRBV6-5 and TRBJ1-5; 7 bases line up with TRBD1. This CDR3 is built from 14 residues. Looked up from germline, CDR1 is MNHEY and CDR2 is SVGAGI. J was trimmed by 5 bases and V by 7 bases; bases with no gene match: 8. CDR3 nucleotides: TGTGCCAGCACTCACCGGGACAGTTATCAGCCCCAGCATTTT. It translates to CASTHRDSYQPQHF.

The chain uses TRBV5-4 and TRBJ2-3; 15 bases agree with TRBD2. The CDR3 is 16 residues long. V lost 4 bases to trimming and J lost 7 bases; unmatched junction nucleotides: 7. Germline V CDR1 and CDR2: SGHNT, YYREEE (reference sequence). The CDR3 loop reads CASSTGLAGGQNTQYF. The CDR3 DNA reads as TGTGCCAGCAGCACCGGACTAGCGGGGGGGCAAAATACGCAGTATTTT.